This T cell receptor (beta chain) was observed in a study of Ad26.COV2.S vaccination and SARS-CoV-2 variants. A note on this clone: The antigen remains undetermined.

V was pared by 0 bases and J by 0 bases, with 6 bases between. The germline CDR1 and CDR2 sequences are SGHRS and YFSETQ. The CDR3 has 15 residues. Stated treatment: roughly 18 received Ad26.COV2.S at low or high dose, single or two shots; about 5 received placebo; per-sample allocation not given. Samples were taken on day 63 after the first vaccine or placebo injection. Wuhan-strain spike was delivered by a replication-incompetent Ad26 vector. Produced via immunoSEQ multiplex PCR; TCRdb's table is partial and in-frame only. The data hold roughly 320,000 clones, with 85% observed a single time. Whole-study results and caveats: Recipients of vaccine and of placebo showed similar breadth of their non-spike TCR repertoires.

The sequence derives from a person aged 18-60 years who received the Ad26.COV2.S COVID-19 vaccine or a placebo. The chain recombines TRBV5-1 with TRBJ2-2; D remains unclear. The sample consisted of peripheral blood, taken in a trial of Ad26.COV2.S vaccine versus placebo. CDR3 loop: CASSLGAANTGELFF. CDR3 DNA sequence: TGCGCCAGCAGCTTGGGGGCAGCGAACACCGGGGAGCTGTTTTTT. Based on the CDR3 plus reference TRBV5-1 and TRBJ2-2, the full variable domain is KAGVTQTPRYLIKTRGQQVTLSCSPISGHRSVSWYQQTPGQGLQFLFEYFSETQRNKGNFPGRFSGRQFSNSRSEMNVSTLELGDSALYLCASSLGAANTGELFFGEGSRLTVL.